This TCR beta chain was documented in a study of blood T cell repertoires in COVID-19. Across the study: COVID-19 samples collected from the United States, Italy and Spain covered acute and convalescent phases. The cDNA or gDNA used as material had been derived from T cells, B-cell-depleted T cells, or PBMCs.

In the original processing: By means of reference gene primer amplification, nucleated cell counts were estimated. The protocol was immunoSEQ multiplex PCR, while the TCRdb copy is restricted to in-frame clones and leaves out a portion. The DNA gave D and trimming, while V, J and clone size come from that table. The table has fewer than 250,000 clones, approximately 83% seen once. Per the germline V gene, CDR1 is SGHTA and CDR2 is FQGNSA. Trimming at V came to 6 bases and at J to 4 bases, leaving 9 bases not matched to a gene. This CDR3 comprises 15 residues. The rearrangement uses TRBV7-2 and TRBJ1-3, with 7 bases fitting TRBD1. Sequenced: peripheral blood. This clonotype was sampled from a woman between 40 and 55 years old with active or convalescent COVID-19. The CDR3 coding sequence is TGTGCCAGCAGGCCAGGGGGTTTCTTGGGAAACACCATATATTTT. Translation gives CASRPGGFLGNTIYF.